This T cell receptor beta chain is from a study of monozygotic twins with inflammatory bowel disease. To note about this clonotype: Its antigen is not known.

Two rounds of nested PCR, of 16 and 9 cycles, were run on TCRalpha and TCRbeta cDNA. TCRdb re-called the 5' RACE reads, yielding one record per CDR3 amino acid sequence without DNA. The sample has about 110,000 distinct CDR3 sequences. Notes on the study in general: A distinction between different T cell subtypes was not possible. Concordant and discordant twins showed no difference in repertoire similarity, possibly from limited power. Patient repertoire variability may have increased through differing immunosuppressive treatments.

Germline values: CDR1 LGHDT, CDR2 YNNKEL (reference sequence). The CDR3 loop spans 18 amino acids. Input material: blood. The source of this sequence is a human donor with ulcerative colitis or Crohn's disease, or a healthy co-twin of an affected twin (not recorded which). The chain combines TRBV3-1 with TRBJ1-3. The CDR3: CASSQALPSLGSGNTIYF.